Following are 15 T cell receptor beta chains from one sample sequenced in a study of post-analysis software for immune sequencing data. General study findings and limits: There were roughly 5 TRBV segments more frequent in patients than controls, and TRBV5-6, TRBV5-1 and TRBV20-1 were among them.

Researchers reported that TCR beta cDNA libraries carried unique molecular identifiers. TCRdb re-derived calls from the PCR reads in MiXCR, one entry per CDR3 protein. The sample yields about 460,000 distinct CDR3 sequences, roughly 45% seen once. For these TCRs, the target antigens are not known. The sample was blood. These receptors were collected from a girl between 5 and 17 years old with multiple sclerosis.

This clonotype was recorded once. The chain carries TRBV20-1 and TRBJ2-7; 9 positions agree with TRBD2. The germline V gene encodes CDR1 DFQATT and CDR2 SNEGSKA (reference sequence). This CDR3 comprises 15 residues. V shed 0 bases, J shed 4 bases, and the junction held 7 bases outside the gene matches. This CDR3 reads CSAREGLALGYEQYF. As DNA, the CDR3 is TGCAGTGCTAGAGAAGGACTAGCGCTAGGATACGAGCAGTACTTC.

On this clonotype itself: One end of the junction is discordant with germline, which a read error may explain. The chain has TRBV28 and TRBJ2-7; 9 bases fit TRBD1. CDR3 length equals 14 residues. Per the germline V gene, CDR1 is MDHEN and CDR2 is SYDVKM. The CDR3 DNA sequence: TGTGCCAGCAGCACCGGGACAGGGTGGTACGAGCGGTACTTC. Amino acids: CASSTGTGWYERYF.

This chain links TRBV7-8 with TRBJ1-2; possibly TRBD1 for D (5 bases). The CDR3 has 15 residues. V gave up 2 bases and J gave up 6 bases, with 16 bases separating them. Germline V gene sequence: CDR1 SGHVS, CDR2 FQNEAQ. CDR3 sequence: CASSLIRQGLDGYTF. CDR3 coding DNA: TGTGCCAGCAGCTTAATACGCCAGGGTCTTGATGGCTACACCTTC.

The chain is built from TRBV27 and TRBJ2-7; 13 nucleotides match TRBD2. Germline V lookup: CDR1 MNHEY, CDR2 SMNVEV (reference sequence). The CDR3 spans 16 residues. After removal of 4 bases from V and 3 bases from J, the junction contained 6 bases not matched to a gene. CDR3 DNA sequence: TGTGCCAGCAGTTCTGATGGACTAGCGGGAGTCTACGAGCAGTACTTC. It yields the protein CASSSDGLAGVYEQYF.

The CDR3 DNA reads as TGTGCCAGCTCACCCTTTCGATCAGGTTCTGACATTCAGTACTTC. It codes for CASSPFRSGSDIQYF. The chain recombines TRBV18 with TRBJ2-4; no firm D call. The ends were cut back, 3 bases at V and 8 bases at J, with 17 bases in the middle. This CDR3 region has 15 residues. Germline values: CDR1 KGHSH, CDR2 LQKENI.

This chain uses TRBV29-1 with TRBJ2-3; D unclear. Germline V CDR1 and CDR2: SQVTM, ANQGSEA. CDR3 size: 14 residues. Between the trimmed V and J ends, which lost 0 bases and 0 bases, there was a span of 7 bases. CDR3 sequence reads: CSVEEPESTDTQYF. The CDR3 coding sequence is TGCAGCGTTGAAGAACCAGAGAGCACAGATACGCAGTATTTT.

The chain has TRBV9 and TRBJ2-3, with D possibly called TRBD1 or TRBD2 (5 bases each). V lost 3 bases and J 0 bases, leaving 8 bases between the germline ends. The CDR3 has 14 amino acids. From germline, CDR1 is SGDLS and CDR2 YYNGEE. CDR3 sequence: CASSARGSTDTQYF. DNA of the CDR3: TGTGCCAGCAGCGCCCGGGGCAGCACAGATACGCAGTATTTT.

The chain links TRBV28 to TRBJ2-7; no definite D call. The CDR3 sequence is 14 residues long. Per germline, CDR1 MDHEN and CDR2 SYDVKM. Trimming pared 2 bases from V and 7 bases from J, leaving 15 bases between. In DNA form, the CDR3 reads TGTGCCAGCAGTTTACTGGGCCCCTACAATGAGCAGTACTTC. Translation: CASSLLGPYNEQYF.

This rearrangement joins TRBV4-1 to TRBJ2-2; 8 bases are a match to TRBD2. V was pared by 1 base and J by 1 base, with 8 bases of the junction left unmatched. The CDR3 is 18 residues long. Germline CDR1 is MGHRA and CDR2 is YSYEKL. This CDR3 reads CASSQGVLAGENTGELFF. The CDR3 DNA sequence: TGCGCCAGCAGCCAAGGAGTCCTAGCGGGTGAGAACACCGGGGAGCTGTTTTTT.

This clonotype has just a few counts. The chain has TRBV7-8 and TRBJ2-7; 11 positions match TRBD1. Gene TRBJ2-5 matches the end of the DNA better, so the J call may be wrong. Germline loops: CDR1 SGHVS, CDR2 FQNEAQ. The CDR3 sequence is 14 residues long. This CDR3 is CASLLGQGAGTQYF. For the CDR3, the DNA is TGTGCCAGCCTCTTAGGACAGGGGGCTGGGACCCAGTACTTC.

This clonotype occurred a few times. This chain joins TRBV27 and TRBJ2-7, with 9 bases lining up with TRBD1. V shed 2 bases and J 0 bases; nucleotides not matched to a gene: 8. The CDR3 covers 17 residues. Germline CDR1 MNHEY, CDR2 SMNVEV (reference sequence). In nucleotides, the CDR3 is TGTGCCAGCAGTTTAACCCCCCGGACAGGGGACTCCTACGAGCAGTACTTC. Translating it yields CASSLTPRTGDSYEQYF.

Regarding this clonotype: One end of the junction varies from germline; a read error may be responsible. The CDR3 protein is CVSSPPGHGGGYTQYF. The CDR3 region has the DNA TGTGTCAGCAGCCCTCCGGGACACGGAGGCGGGTATACGCAGTATTTT. The chain is built from TRBV6-5 and TRBJ2-3; D possibly corresponds to TRBD1 (6 bases). Germline V gives CDR1 MNHEY, CDR2 SVGAGI. The CDR3 runs to 16 residues.

V usage is TRBV7-8 and J usage is TRBJ1-5; 10 bases fit TRBD1. Germline V gene data show CDR1 as SGHVS and CDR2 as FQNEAQ. With 3 bases clipped from V and 7 bases from J, the junction kept 12 bases outside the gene matches. This CDR3 has 17 residues. The CDR3 DNA is TGTGCCAGCAGCTTTATACGGACAGGGGGGATCAGGCAGCCCCAGCATTTT. Translated: CASSFIRTGGIRQPQHF.

The genes are TRBV20-1 and TRBJ2-1, with 7 bases fitting TRBD2. Germline V CDR1 and CDR2: DFQATT, SNEGSKA (reference sequence). This CDR3 has 15 residues. Trimming took 5 bases from V and 4 from J; bases not matched to a gene: 11. CDR3 nucleotides: TGCAGTGCTCCTGCCGGGAGGTCCTTTTACAATGAGCAGTTCTTC. This gives the protein CSAPAGRSFYNEQFF.

The V gene is TRBV12-3 or TRBV12-4, the J gene TRBJ1-6; D uncertain. This CDR3 region has 12 residues. The germline V and J ends were trimmed by 6 bases and 7 bases, with 7 bases remaining between them. This CDR3 reads CASSDQNSPLHF. Written as DNA, the CDR3 is TGTGCCAGCAGCGACCAAAATTCACCCCTCCACTTT.